This TCR beta chain was sequenced in a study of persistence of HIV-infected CD4 T cells. Overall study: Isolated cells were CMV- and HIV-1 Gag-responding CD4+ T cells.

An overlapping HIV-1 Gag peptide pool stimulated these cells at 0.85 to 1 ug/peptide/mL. Sorted nonresponding memory CD4+ T cells were CD40L-negative, CD69-negative, CD45RO-high. PBMCs were depleted of CD8+ T cells before stimulation. For about 17 hours, CD8-depleted PBMCs received anti-CD28/CD49d costimulation, a CD40-blocking antibody and enfuvirtide. The CDR3 extends over 15 amino acids. Germline V gene data show CDR1 as SGHNT and CDR2 as YYREEE (reference sequence). The ends lost 2 bases at V and 1 base at J; junction bases unmatched: 4. Whole-study results and caveats: The rare CMV-responding cells with HIV-1 proviruses were not separately TCR-sequenced.

Comments on this clone: The antigen remains undetermined.

The immunoSEQ assay was version 4, run in survey mode. Sequenced by immunoSEQ multiplex PCR; TCRdb stores in-frame clones only, minus some. This sample has tens of thousands of clones; 75% to 80% occur once, and the top ten carry over 12%. V and J are TRBV5-4 and TRBJ1-2; TRBD1 aligns across 8 bases. The specimen comprised CD4+ T cells sorted from PBMCs after approximately 19-hour stimulation, sampled from a patient who received antiretroviral therapy. The source is an adult man with HIV who was CMV-seropositive. The CDR3 DNA reads as TGTGCCAGCAGCTTAGGACAGGGTGTTAACTATGGCTACACCTTC. Encoded protein: CASSLGQGVNYGYTF.